The rows below give T cell receptor beta chains drawn from one sample of a study of blood T cell repertoires in COVID-19. Sequenced by immunoSEQ multiplex PCR; TCRdb stores in-frame clones only, minus some. In the table there are some 200,000 clones, around nine tenths of which are singletons. Sequencing was done on a sample of PBMCs or T cells enriched from blood (not recorded which). These receptors were obtained from a woman between 18 and 29 years old who had recovered from COVID-19. Both conserved end residues are part of each CDR3. Each record gives: V gene, D gene, J gene, CDR3 length, clone size, CDR3 protein, CDR3 DNA. D genes are given only for firm matches. Clone size is stated in some rows and not others, as once, few, many or a class when expanded.

v_gene: TRBV7-8
d_gene: TRBD2
j_gene: TRBJ2-7
len: 15
abundance: .
CDR3aa: CASSLGSGSYYEQYF
CDR3nt: TGTGCCAGCAGCTTAGGGAGCGGGAGTTATTACGAGCAGTACTTC

v_gene: TRBV7-2
d_gene: TRBD1
j_gene: TRBJ2-2
len: 18
abundance: .
CDR3aa: CASSLAQKTGNWIGELFF
CDR3nt: TGTGCCAGCAGCTTAGCTCAAAAGACAGGGAATTGGATCGGGGAGCTGTTTTTT

v_gene: TRBV4-1
d_gene: TRBD1
j_gene: TRBJ1-1
len: 13
abundance: .
CDR3aa: CASSQTRGQEAFF
CDR3nt: TGCGCCAGCAGCCAGACCAGGGGGCAGGAAGCTTTCTTT

v_gene: TRBV7-2
d_gene: TRBD2
j_gene: TRBJ2-7
len: 13
abundance: .
CDR3aa: CASSRGLGGEQYF
CDR3nt: TGTGCCAGCAGCCGGGGTCTCGGGGGGGAGCAGTACTTC

v_gene: TRBV5-4
d_gene: .
j_gene: TRBJ2-1
len: 16
abundance: few
CDR3aa: CASSYRWGGSYNEQFF
CDR3nt: TGTGCCAGCAGCTACCGCTGGGGAGGCTCCTACAATGAGCAGTTCTTC

v_gene: TRBV19
d_gene: .
j_gene: TRBJ1-5
len: 21
abundance: .
CDR3aa: CASSIDGWVGDTARSNQPQHF
CDR3nt: TGTGCCAGTAGTATAGATGGCTGGGTCGGCGACACCGCCCGTAGCAATCAGCCCCAGCATTTT

v_gene: TRBV18
d_gene: .
j_gene: TRBJ1-1
len: 15
abundance: once
CDR3aa: CASSPLGGMNTEAFF
CDR3nt: TGTGCCAGCTCACCTTTAGGGGGAATGAACACTGAAGCTTTCTTT

v_gene: TRBV5-1
d_gene: TRBD1
j_gene: TRBJ1-5
len: 15
abundance: few
CDR3aa: CASSRDPGQGQPQHF
CDR3nt: TGCGCCAGCAGCCGCGACCCGGGACAGGGACAGCCCCAGCATTTT

v_gene: TRBV6-5
d_gene: TRBD1
j_gene: TRBJ2-7
len: 15
abundance: .
CDR3aa: CASSYRTGGTYEQYF
CDR3nt: TGTGCCAGCAGTTACCGTACAGGGGGCACCTACGAGCAGTACTTC

v_gene: TRBV10-3
d_gene: .
j_gene: TRBJ2-2
len: 16
abundance: .
CDR3aa: CAISESRGGWTGELFF
CDR3nt: TGTGCCATCAGTGAGTCGAGGGGAGGTTGGACCGGGGAGCTGTTTTTT

v_gene: TRBV11-2
d_gene: TRBD2
j_gene: TRBJ2-7
len: 16
abundance: .
CDR3aa: CASSRGTSGRLYEQYF
CDR3nt: TGTGCCAGCAGCCGTGGGACTAGCGGGAGGTTATACGAGCAGTACTTC

v_gene: TRBV19
d_gene: .
j_gene: TRBJ1-5
len: 14
abundance: .
CDR3aa: CASRREIGSQPQHF
CDR3nt: TGTGCCAGTAGACGGGAAATCGGAAGTCAGCCCCAGCATTTT

v_gene: TRBV28
d_gene: TRBD1
j_gene: TRBJ1-2
len: 17
abundance: .
CDR3aa: CASRGGGQGASDYGYTF
CDR3nt: TGTGCCAGCAGAGGGGGGGGACAGGGGGCTTCGGACTATGGCTACACCTTC

v_gene: TRBV5-6
d_gene: .
j_gene: TRBJ2-7
len: 13
abundance: .
CDR3aa: CASTRRVGYEQYF
CDR3nt: TGTGCCAGCACACGGCGGGTTGGATACGAGCAGTACTTC

v_gene: TRBV5-1
d_gene: .
j_gene: TRBJ2-6
len: 15
abundance: .
CDR3aa: CASSLGVSGANVLTF
CDR3nt: TGCGCCAGCAGCTTGGGAGTGTCTGGGGCCAACGTCCTGACTTTC

v_gene: TRBV10-3
d_gene: TRBD1
j_gene: TRBJ1-1
len: 13
abundance: .
CDR3aa: CAISESRDSGAFF
CDR3nt: TGTGCCATCAGTGAGTCCCGGGACAGCGGGGCTTTCTTT

v_gene: TRBV27
d_gene: .
j_gene: TRBJ1-2
len: 14
abundance: .
CDR3aa: CASSFLGPSYGYTF
CDR3nt: TGTGCCAGCAGTTTTCTGGGGCCCAGTTATGGCTACACCTTC

v_gene: TRBV2
d_gene: TRBD1
j_gene: TRBJ2-2
len: 15
abundance: .
CDR3aa: CASSDRGINTGELFF
CDR3nt: TGTGCCAGCAGTGACAGGGGGATTAACACCGGGGAGCTGTTTTTT

v_gene: TRBV7-8
d_gene: .
j_gene: TRBJ1-6
len: 17
abundance: .
CDR3aa: CASSLTGLLGPNSPLHF
CDR3nt: TGTGCCAGCAGCTTGACGGGACTCCTCGGACCTAATTCACCCCTCCACTTT

v_gene: TRBV24-1
d_gene: .
j_gene: TRBJ2-7
len: 11
abundance: .
CDR3aa: CATSGAYEQYF
CDR3nt: TGTGCCACCAGCGGTGCCTACGAGCAGTACTTC

v_gene: TRBV7-8
d_gene: .
j_gene: TRBJ1-4
len: 16
abundance: .
CDR3aa: CASSAALRLPNEKLFF
CDR3nt: TGTGCCAGCAGCGCGGCTCTTAGGCTTCCTAATGAAAAACTGTTTTTT

v_gene: TRBV11-2
d_gene: .
j_gene: TRBJ1-5
len: 13
abundance: .
CDR3aa: CASSLVGGQPQHF
CDR3nt: TGTGCCAGCAGCTTAGTAGGGGGTCAGCCCCAGCATTTT

v_gene: TRBV19
d_gene: TRBD1
j_gene: TRBJ1-5
len: 15
abundance: .
CDR3aa: CASSMETGTNQPQHF
CDR3nt: TGTGCCAGTAGTATGGAGACAGGGACCAATCAGCCCCAGCATTTT

v_gene: TRBV7-6
d_gene: .
j_gene: TRBJ1-6
len: 15
abundance: .
CDR3aa: CASSLGQMYNSPLHF
CDR3nt: TGTGCCAGCAGCTTAGGACAGATGTATAATTCACCCCTCCACTTT

v_gene: TRBV28
d_gene: TRBD1
j_gene: TRBJ1-1
len: 15
abundance: .
CDR3aa: CASSSGGDGNTEAFF
CDR3nt: TGTGCCAGCAGTTCAGGGGGCGACGGGAACACTGAAGCTTTCTTT

v_gene: TRBV28
d_gene: TRBD1
j_gene: TRBJ1-5
len: 16
abundance: .
CDR3aa: CASSFPGQGYNQPQHF
CDR3nt: TGTGCCAGCAGTTTTCCGGGACAGGGCTACAATCAGCCCCAGCATTTT

v_gene: TRBV4-1
d_gene: TRBD2
j_gene: TRBJ2-1
len: 18
abundance: .
CDR3aa: CASRPTSGIQRIYNEQFF
CDR3nt: TGCGCCAGCAGGCCTACTAGCGGGATCCAGCGAATATACAATGAGCAGTTCTTC

v_gene: TRBV2
d_gene: TRBD1
j_gene: TRBJ1-3
len: 15
abundance: .
CDR3aa: CASSPGQSPGNTIYF
CDR3nt: TGTGCCAGCAGCCCGGGACAGTCGCCTGGAAACACCATATATTTT

v_gene: TRBV27
d_gene: TRBD1
j_gene: TRBJ1-2
len: 15
abundance: many
CDR3aa: CASSPGQGTNYGYTF
CDR3nt: TGTGCCAGCAGTCCAGGACAGGGGACTAACTATGGCTACACCTTC

v_gene: TRBV30
d_gene: .
j_gene: TRBJ1-1
len: 14
abundance: .
CDR3aa: CAWSDGQPNTEAFF
CDR3nt: TGTGCCTGGAGTGACGGACAGCCCAACACTGAAGCTTTCTTT

v_gene: TRBV6-5
d_gene: TRBD1
j_gene: TRBJ2-1
len: 13
abundance: .
CDR3aa: CASNKQGSNEQFF
CDR3nt: TGTGCCAGCAACAAACAGGGGTCAAATGAGCAGTTCTTC

v_gene: TRBV7-9
d_gene: .
j_gene: TRBJ1-1
len: 13
abundance: .
CDR3aa: CASHTTANTEAFF
CDR3nt: TGTGCCAGCCACACCACAGCGAACACTGAAGCTTTCTTT

v_gene: TRBV6-5
d_gene: TRBD1
j_gene: TRBJ2-7
len: 15
abundance: .
CDR3aa: CASSYSGTGTYKQYF
CDR3nt: TGTGCCAGCAGTTACAGTGGGACAGGGACATACAAGCAGTACTTC

v_gene: TRBV6-4
d_gene: TRBD2
j_gene: TRBJ2-1
len: 13
abundance: few
CDR3aa: CASSSGGENEQFF
CDR3nt: TGTGCCAGCAGTTCGGGGGGGGAGAATGAGCAGTTCTTC

v_gene: TRBV4-1
d_gene: .
j_gene: TRBJ1-6
len: 15
abundance: .
CDR3aa: CASSHSDRKNSPLHF
CDR3nt: TGCGCCAGCAGCCACTCGGACAGAAAGAATTCACCCCTCCACTTT

v_gene: TRBV6-1
d_gene: .
j_gene: TRBJ1-1
len: 10
abundance: .
CDR3aa: CASYRAEAFF
CDR3nt: TGTGCCAGCTACAGAGCTGAAGCTTTCTTT

v_gene: TRBV27
d_gene: .
j_gene: TRBJ1-1
len: 14
abundance: .
CDR3aa: CASTLRGGNTEAFF
CDR3nt: TGTGCCAGCACCCTCCGGGGGGGGAACACTGAAGCTTTCTTT

v_gene: TRBV7-6
d_gene: TRBD2
j_gene: TRBJ2-5
len: 15
abundance: .
CDR3aa: CASSLRGGARQTQYF
CDR3nt: TGTGCCAGCAGCCTACGCGGGGGGGCGCGGCAGACCCAGTACTTC

v_gene: TRBV4-2
d_gene: .
j_gene: TRBJ2-7
len: 13
abundance: .
CDR3aa: CASSQDRVYEQYF
CDR3nt: TGTGCCAGCAGCCAAGACCGGGTCTACGAGCAGTACTTC

v_gene: TRBV28
d_gene: .
j_gene: TRBJ1-2
len: 13
abundance: .
CDR3aa: CASLVSTGYGYTF
CDR3nt: TGTGCCAGCCTGGTATCGACTGGCTATGGCTACACCTTC

v_gene: TRBV3-1/TRBV3-2
d_gene: .
j_gene: TRBJ2-5
len: 16
abundance: .
CDR3aa: CASSQATGHTLETQYF
CDR3nt: TGTGCCAGCAGCCAAGCCACAGGGCATACCCTGGAGACCCAGTACTTC

v_gene: TRBV19
d_gene: TRBD2
j_gene: TRBJ2-1
len: 14
abundance: once
CDR3aa: CASSPPGLAGEQFF
CDR3nt: TGTGCCAGTAGTCCCCCGGGACTAGCTGGTGAGCAGTTCTTC

v_gene: TRBV12-2
d_gene: .
j_gene: TRBJ1-5
len: 18
abundance: .
CDR3aa: CASSVRCMANQCNQPQHF
CDR3nt: TGTGCAAGTTCGGTGAGGTGTATGGCCAACCAATGCAATCAGCCCCAGCATTTT

v_gene: TRBV4-3
d_gene: TRBD2
j_gene: TRBJ2-1
len: 16
abundance: .
CDR3aa: CASSQDSSGVYNEQFF
CDR3nt: TGCGCCAGCAGCCAAGATTCTAGCGGGGTATACAATGAGCAGTTCTTC

v_gene: TRBV7-9
d_gene: .
j_gene: TRBJ2-7
len: 11
abundance: .
CDR3aa: CASLGGYEQYF
CDR3nt: TGTGCCAGCCTGGGGGGTTACGAGCAGTACTTC

v_gene: TRBV28
d_gene: .
j_gene: TRBJ2-1
len: 16
abundance: .
CDR3aa: CASSLGLAGRCNEQFF
CDR3nt: TGTGCCAGCAGTTTAGGGTTGGCGGGAAGGTGCAATGAGCAGTTCTTC

v_gene: TRBV6-5
d_gene: .
j_gene: TRBJ1-1
len: 14
abundance: .
CDR3aa: CASSKQDITPEAFF
CDR3nt: TGTGCCAGCAGCAAACAGGACATCACCCCTGAAGCTTTCTTT

v_gene: TRBV18
d_gene: .
j_gene: TRBJ2-3
len: 16
abundance: .
CDR3aa: CASLKDGGLSTDTQYF
CDR3nt: TGTGCCAGCTTAAAGGACGGGGGACTTAGCACAGATACGCAGTATTTT

v_gene: TRBV7-2
d_gene: .
j_gene: TRBJ1-6
len: 16
abundance: .
CDR3aa: CASSLARPGQSSPLHF
CDR3nt: TGTGCCAGCAGCTTAGCGCGGCCAGGGCAAAGTTCACCCCTCCACTTT

v_gene: TRBV4-3
d_gene: .
j_gene: TRBJ2-5
len: 13
abundance: .
CDR3aa: CASSPTRSGTQYF
CDR3nt: TGCGCCAGCAGCCCGACCAGGTCCGGGACCCAGTACTTC

v_gene: TRBV18
d_gene: TRBD1
j_gene: TRBJ1-4
len: 14
abundance: .
CDR3aa: CASSYGTGIEKLFF
CDR3nt: TGTGCCAGCTCGTACGGGACAGGCATTGAAAAACTGTTTTTT

v_gene: TRBV7-2
d_gene: .
j_gene: TRBJ2-7
len: 15
abundance: .
CDR3aa: CASSLAGLPTYEQYF
CDR3nt: TGTGCCAGCAGCTTAGCGGGCCTACCTACCTACGAGCAGTACTTC

v_gene: TRBV27
d_gene: .
j_gene: TRBJ1-4
len: 14
abundance: .
CDR3aa: CASRAQGYGEKLFF
CDR3nt: TGTGCCAGCAGAGCTCAGGGCTATGGCGAAAAACTGTTTTTT